This record concerns one TCR beta chain sequence. The entry originates in a study of cytomegalovirus exposure and HLA in healthy donors. This CDR3 contains 17 residues. V lost 4 bases and J lost 1; bases outside the gene matches: 11. Germline assignment: CDR1 MNHNS and CDR2 SASEGT. Primers: 60 Vbeta forward and 13 Jbeta reverse. Here immunoSEQ multiplex PCR was the method, and the copy in TCRdb shows in-frame clones only, minus some. In the table there are approximately 140,000 clones, approximately 57% of which are singletons. Sequenced: PBMCs. The V call is TRBV6-1, the J call TRBJ1-2, with TRBD1 identical over 8 bases. The receptor was derived from a male donor in good health and CMV-seronegative. The DNA for the CDR3 is TGTGCCAGCAGTGTCCGGGACAGGAGTACTTTTAACTATGGCTACACCTTC. Its protein product is CASSVRDRSTFNYGYTF.